This paragraph covers one TCR beta chain sequence. The length of the CDR3 is 11 residues. Trimming removed 6 bases from V and 3 bases from J, with 6 bases in between. CDR1 is MNHEY, CDR2 SVGAGI, per germline. The repertoire was sequenced with immunoSEQ multiplex PCR; TCRdb's copy has only in-frame clones and lacks some. The table includes about 180,000 clones, about 86% detected once. The record originates from a study of blood T cell repertoires in COVID-19. For the study at large: Some COVID-19 samples were acute and others convalescent; all came from the United States, Italy and Spain.

The sequenced sample consisted of peripheral blood. V usage is TRBV6-5 and J usage is TRBJ2-7; D is undetermined. This TCR derives from a man aged 50-59 years with active or convalescent COVID-19. The CDR3 loop is CASSHIYEQYF. The DNA of the CDR3 is TGTGCCAGCAGCCACATCTACGAGCAGTACTTC.